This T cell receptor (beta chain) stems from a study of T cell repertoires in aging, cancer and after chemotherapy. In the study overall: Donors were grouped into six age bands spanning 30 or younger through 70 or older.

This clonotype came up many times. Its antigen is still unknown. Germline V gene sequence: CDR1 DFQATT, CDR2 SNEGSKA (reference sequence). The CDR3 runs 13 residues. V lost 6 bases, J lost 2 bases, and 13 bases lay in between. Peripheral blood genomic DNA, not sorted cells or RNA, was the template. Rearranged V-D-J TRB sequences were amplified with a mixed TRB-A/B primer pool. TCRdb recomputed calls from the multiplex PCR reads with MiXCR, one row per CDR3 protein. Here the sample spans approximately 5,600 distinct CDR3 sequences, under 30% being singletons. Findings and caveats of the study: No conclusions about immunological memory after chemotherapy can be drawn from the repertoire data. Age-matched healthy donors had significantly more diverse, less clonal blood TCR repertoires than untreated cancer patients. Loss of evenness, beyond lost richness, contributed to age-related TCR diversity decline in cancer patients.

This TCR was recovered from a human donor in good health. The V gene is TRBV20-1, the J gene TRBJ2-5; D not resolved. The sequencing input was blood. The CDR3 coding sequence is TGCAGTGCCCTCGACAACGGTCAAGAGACCCAGTACTTC. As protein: CSALDNGQETQYF.